The clone carrying this T cell receptor (beta chain) is a singleton in its sample. Its matching antigen is unknown. MiXCR was run by TCRdb on the reads, yielding one entry per CDR3 protein. The sample yields some 450,000 distinct CDR3 sequences, approximately 31% seen once. This entry is derived from a study of T cell repertoires in cytomegalovirus infection. Study as a whole: CMV infection together with matching HLA type was indicated by public TCR beta signatures.

Whole-study results and caveats: Dominating the ex vivo response were HLA-C-restricted CMV-specific TCR beta clonotypes. CMV carriers having the relevant HLA were flagged by cumulative public TCR beta family frequency.

Sequencing input: PBMCs. The clonotype comes from a human donor in good health (CMV status not recorded). Some clones in this sample may be carry-over from other donors' samples.

As DNA, the CDR3 is TGTGCCAGCAGCCGAAGAGATAATTCACCCCTCCACTTT. Amino acids: CASSRRDNSPLHF. The genes are TRBV5-4 and TRBJ1-6; no clear D. This CDR3 has 13 residues. V gave up 4 bases and J gave up 5 bases, with 7 bases separating them. Per germline, CDR1 SGHNT and CDR2 YYREEE (reference sequence).